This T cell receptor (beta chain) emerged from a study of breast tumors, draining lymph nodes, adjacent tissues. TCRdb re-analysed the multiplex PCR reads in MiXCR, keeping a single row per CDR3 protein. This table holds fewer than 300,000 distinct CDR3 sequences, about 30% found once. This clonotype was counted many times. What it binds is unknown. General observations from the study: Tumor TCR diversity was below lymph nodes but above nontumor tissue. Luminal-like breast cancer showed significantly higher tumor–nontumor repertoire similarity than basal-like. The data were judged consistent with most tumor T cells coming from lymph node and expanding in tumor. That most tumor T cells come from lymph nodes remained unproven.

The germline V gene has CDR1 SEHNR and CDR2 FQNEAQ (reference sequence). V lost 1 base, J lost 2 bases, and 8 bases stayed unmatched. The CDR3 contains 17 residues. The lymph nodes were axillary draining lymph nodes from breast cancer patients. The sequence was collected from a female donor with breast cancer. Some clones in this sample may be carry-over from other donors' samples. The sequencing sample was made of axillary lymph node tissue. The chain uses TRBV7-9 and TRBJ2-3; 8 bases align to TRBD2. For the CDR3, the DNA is TGTGCCAGCAGCTTAGTGGAGCGGGAGTTGTTCACAGATACGCAGTATTTT. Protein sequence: CASSLVERELFTDTQYF.